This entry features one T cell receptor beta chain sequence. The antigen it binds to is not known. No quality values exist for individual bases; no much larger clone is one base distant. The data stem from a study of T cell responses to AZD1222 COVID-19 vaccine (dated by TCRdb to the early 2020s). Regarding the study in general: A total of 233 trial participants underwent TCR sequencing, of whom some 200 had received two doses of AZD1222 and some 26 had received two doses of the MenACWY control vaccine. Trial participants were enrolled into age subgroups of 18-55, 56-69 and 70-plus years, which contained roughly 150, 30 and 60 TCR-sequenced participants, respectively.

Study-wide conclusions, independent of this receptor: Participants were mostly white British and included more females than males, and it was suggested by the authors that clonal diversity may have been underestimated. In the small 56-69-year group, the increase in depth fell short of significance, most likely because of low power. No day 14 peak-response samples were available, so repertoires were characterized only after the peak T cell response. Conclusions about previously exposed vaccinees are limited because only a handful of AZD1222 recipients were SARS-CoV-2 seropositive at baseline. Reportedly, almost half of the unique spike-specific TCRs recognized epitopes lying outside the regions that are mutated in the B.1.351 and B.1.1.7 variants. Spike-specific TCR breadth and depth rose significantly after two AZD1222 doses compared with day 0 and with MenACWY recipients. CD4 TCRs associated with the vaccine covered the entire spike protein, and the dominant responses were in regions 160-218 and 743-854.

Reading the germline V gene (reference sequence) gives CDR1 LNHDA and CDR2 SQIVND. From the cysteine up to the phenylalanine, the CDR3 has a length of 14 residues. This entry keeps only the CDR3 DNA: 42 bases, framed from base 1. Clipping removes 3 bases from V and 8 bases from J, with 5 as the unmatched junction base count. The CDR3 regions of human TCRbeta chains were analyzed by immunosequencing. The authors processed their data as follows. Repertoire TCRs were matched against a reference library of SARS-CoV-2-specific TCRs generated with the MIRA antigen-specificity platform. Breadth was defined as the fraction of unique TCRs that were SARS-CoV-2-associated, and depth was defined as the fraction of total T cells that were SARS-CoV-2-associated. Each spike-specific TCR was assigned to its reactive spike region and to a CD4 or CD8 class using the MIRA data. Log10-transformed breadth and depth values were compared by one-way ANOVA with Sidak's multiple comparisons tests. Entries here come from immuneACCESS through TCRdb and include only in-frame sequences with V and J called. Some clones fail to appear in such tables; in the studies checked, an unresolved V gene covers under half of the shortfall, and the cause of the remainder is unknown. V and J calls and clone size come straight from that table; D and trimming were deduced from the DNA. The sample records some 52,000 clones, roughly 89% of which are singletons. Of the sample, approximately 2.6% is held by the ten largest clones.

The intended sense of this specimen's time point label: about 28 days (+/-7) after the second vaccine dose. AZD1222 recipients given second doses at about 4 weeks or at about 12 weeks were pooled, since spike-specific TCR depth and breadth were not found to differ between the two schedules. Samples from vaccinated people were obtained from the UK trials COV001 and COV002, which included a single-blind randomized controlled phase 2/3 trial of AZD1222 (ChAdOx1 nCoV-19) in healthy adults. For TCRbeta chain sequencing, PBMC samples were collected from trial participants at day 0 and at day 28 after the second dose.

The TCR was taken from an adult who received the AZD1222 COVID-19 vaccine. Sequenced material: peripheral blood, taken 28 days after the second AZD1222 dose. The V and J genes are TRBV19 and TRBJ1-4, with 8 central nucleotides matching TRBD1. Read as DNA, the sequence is TGTGCCAGTAGTATGACAGGGGACCGAGAAAAACTGTTTTTT. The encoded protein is CASSMTGDREKLFF.